One sample yielded the 19 T cell receptor beta chains listed below, sequenced in a study of cytomegalovirus exposure and HLA in healthy donors. PCR amplification relied on 60 Vbeta primers (plus 13 Jbeta primers). TCRdb's copy holds only in-frame clones and misses some; the assay was immunoSEQ multiplex PCR. The table includes about 140,000 clones, approximately 80% detected once. Sequenced sample: PBMCs. The receptors shown here come from a male donor in good health and CMV-seronegative.

This clone has only a few counts. This chain uses TRBV9 with TRBJ2-7, with TRBD2 as a possible D gene (5 bases). V gave up 0 bases and J gave up 2 bases, with 6 bases separating them. Per the germline V gene, CDR1 is SGDLS and CDR2 is YYNGEE. CDR3 size: 13 residues. CDR3 nucleotides: TGTGCCAGCAGCGTAGGACTAACCTACGAGCAGTACTTC. Translated: CASSVGLTYEQYF.

This chain joins TRBV7-6 and TRBJ2-7, with 12 bases matching TRBD2. After removal of 4 bases from V and 5 bases from J, the junction contained 0 bases not matched to a gene. Germline CDR1 SGHVS, CDR2 FNYEAQ. This CDR3 is 13 amino acids long. The CDR3 sequence is CASSWTSGNEQYF. In DNA form, the CDR3 reads TGTGCCAGCAGCTGGACTAGCGGGAACGAGCAGTACTTC.

The gene calls are TRBV2 and TRBJ2-3, with D possibly TRBD2 on 6 matching bases. This CDR3 is built from 14 residues. Germline V CDR1 and CDR2: SNHLY, FYNNEI. V gave up 6 bases and J gave up 0 bases, with 10 bases separating them. CDR3 DNA sequence: TGTGCCAGCAGCCCCGGGGGAAGCACAGATACGCAGTATTTT. Translated, it gives CASSPGGSTDTQYF.

This clone occurred once. This chain uses TRBV9 with TRBJ2-5; D is possibly TRBD2 (6 bases). Between the trimmed V and J ends, which lost 0 bases and 11 bases, there was a span of 11 bases. The CDR3 is 12 residues long. The germline V gene encodes CDR1 SGDLS and CDR2 YYNGEE. The CDR3 DNA follows: TGTGCCAGCAGCGTAGGGGGCGGGGAGCAGTACTTC. It specifies CASSVGGGEQYF.

V gene TRBV10-3 combines with J gene TRBJ2-7; the match to TRBD2 covers 10 bases. With 3 bases clipped from V and 3 bases from J, the junction kept 2 bases outside the gene matches. The CDR3 contains 14 residues. CDR1 and CDR2 from the germline V gene are ENHRY and SYGVKD. CDR3 DNA: TGTGCCATCAGTGAAGGACTAGCGGACTACGAGCAGTACTTC. Translating gives CAISEGLADYEQYF.

This chain joins TRBV18 and TRBJ2-2; TRBD2 agrees at 9 bases. Germline V lookup: CDR1 KGHSH, CDR2 LQKENI. The CDR3 is 16 residues long. J was trimmed by 3 bases and V by 4 bases; bases with no gene match: 6. This CDR3 reads CASSLGGLADTGELFF. CDR3 sequence (DNA): TGTGCCAGCTCACTGGGGGGACTAGCTGACACCGGGGAGCTGTTTTTT.

V is TRBV27 and J is TRBJ2-7; 13 bases are shared with TRBD2. The CDR3 contains 15 residues. The germline CDR1 and CDR2 sequences are MNHEY and SMNVEV (reference sequence). The J segment lost 3 bases and the V segment lost 5 bases, leaving 4 bases of the junction unmatched. CDR3 DNA: TGTGCCAGCAGTGCCGGGACTAGCGGGATCTACGAGCAGTACTTC. Protein product: CASSAGTSGIYEQYF.

The genes are TRBV2 and TRBJ1-4; tentatively, D is TRBD1 (5 bases). The CDR3 loop spans 13 amino acids. Germline V gene data show CDR1 as SNHLY and CDR2 as FYNNEI. Trimming pared 9 bases from V and 3 bases from J, leaving 11 bases between. CDR3: CASRGGANEKLFF. In nucleotides, the CDR3 is TGTGCCAGTCGGGGGGGAGCTAATGAAAAACTGTTTTTT.

The J gene is TRBJ2-7, the V gene TRBV7-6; TRBD2 aligns across 8 bases. This CDR3 spans 17 amino acids. The V segment lost 3 bases and the J segment 2 bases; nucleotides outside the gene matches: 12. CDR1 SGHVS and CDR2 FNYEAQ come from the germline V gene. The CDR3 DNA is TGTGCCAGCAGCTTGTCCCCAAGTAGCGGGGCCACCTACGAGCAGTACTTC. It specifies CASSLSPSSGATYEQYF.

The chain joins TRBV30 to TRBJ2-1; D remains ambiguous. Germline V lookup: CDR1 GTSNPN, CDR2 SVGIG (reference sequence). The V end was cut by 3 bases, the J end by 12 bases, with 12 bases between. The CDR3 spans 11 residues. In DNA, the CDR3 is TGTGCCTGGAGCTCCCAGGCGCCGCAGTTCTTC. Translation: CAWSSQAPQFF.

The J gene is TRBJ1-3, the V gene TRBV2; 7 bases line up with TRBD1. The junction had 9 bases not matched to a gene; V was cut back by 5 bases and J by 2 bases. Germline V CDR1 and CDR2: SNHLY, FYNNEI. CDR3 length equals 16 residues. The CDR3 sequence: CASSSRTGEAGNTIYF. CDR3 nucleotides: TGTGCCAGCAGTTCCCGAACAGGGGAGGCTGGAAACACCATATATTTT.

This clone is a singleton in its sample. This chain links TRBV7-2 with TRBJ2-1, with D perhaps matching TRBD2 (6 bases). This CDR3 comprises 16 residues. The germline V gene encodes CDR1 SGHTA and CDR2 FQGNSA. Trimming pared 5 bases from V and 4 bases from J, leaving 18 bases between. CDR3 DNA sequence: TGTGCCAGCAGCGGTGAAGTAGGCGGGAATTACAATGAGCAGTTCTTC. It codes for CASSGEVGGNYNEQFF.

This clone turned up a few times. The chain recombines TRBV27 with TRBJ2-1; D gene uncertain. The CDR3 sequence is 13 residues long. CDR1 and CDR2 (germline): MNHEY, SMNVEV (reference sequence). V was clipped by 8 bases and J by 12 bases, with 20 bases between them. For the CDR3, the DNA is TGTGCCAGCTCCCTAACCACCAGAACAGCGCAGTTCTTC. It specifies CASSLTTRTAQFF.

The chain has TRBV29-1 and TRBJ2-1, with TRBD2 matching 7 bases. The CDR3 has 12 amino acids. From germline, CDR1 is SQVTM and CDR2 ANQGSEA. The V segment lost 8 bases and the J segment 7 bases; nucleotides outside the gene matches: 8. The CDR3 sequence is CSLGLEMNEQFF. The CDR3 DNA is TGCAGCTTAGGACTAGAAATGAATGAGCAGTTCTTC.

The genes are TRBV6-1 and TRBJ2-7, with 8 bases identical to TRBD1. Germline assignment: CDR1 MNHNS and CDR2 SASEGT. The J segment lost 1 base and the V segment lost 5 bases, leaving 7 bases of the junction unmatched. The CDR3 is 15 amino acids. The CDR3 spells CASSRSGTGSYEQYF. CDR3 nucleotides: TGTGCCAGCAGTCGGTCCGGGACAGGTTCCTACGAGCAGTACTTC.

The CDR3, as DNA: TGTGCCACTACGGACAGGAGCTCCTACGAGCAGTACTTC. Translating gives CATTDRSSYEQYF. The chain employs TRBV10-3 and TRBJ2-7; 7 bases match TRBD1. J lost 0 bases, V lost 10 bases, and 6 bases had no gene match. CDR3 length equals 13 residues. Germline CDR1 and CDR2: ENHRY and SYGVKD.

V is TRBV1 and J is TRBJ2-5; no DNA check was done on the table's D call, TRBD2. TRBV1 is listed as a pseudogene. The CDR3 covers 18 residues. The CDR3 region is CTSSQENVSGGAGETQYF. The DNA of the CDR3 is TGCACCAGCAGCCAAGAAAATGTTAGCGGGGGGGCCGGAGAGACCCAGTACTTC.

The V gene is TRBV19, the J gene TRBJ2-5; a possible D gene is TRBD1 (5 bases). From germline, CDR1 is LNHDA and CDR2 SQIVND (reference sequence). Trimming pared 3 bases from V and 1 base from J, leaving 12 bases between. CDR3 length equals 15 residues. The CDR3 here is CASSMYRRTQETQYF. The CDR3 nucleotides read TGTGCCAGTAGTATGTACAGGCGAACCCAAGAGACCCAGTACTTC.

This chain uses TRBV18 with TRBJ2-7; possible D gene TRBD1, 5 bases. Germline V gives CDR1 KGHSH, CDR2 LQKENI. The CDR3 extends over 14 amino acids. V lost 3 bases and J 5 bases, leaving 14 bases between the germline ends. The CDR3 sequence is CASSPQEAGNEQYF. CDR3 coding DNA: TGTGCCAGCTCACCCCAAGAGGCAGGGAACGAGCAGTACTTC.